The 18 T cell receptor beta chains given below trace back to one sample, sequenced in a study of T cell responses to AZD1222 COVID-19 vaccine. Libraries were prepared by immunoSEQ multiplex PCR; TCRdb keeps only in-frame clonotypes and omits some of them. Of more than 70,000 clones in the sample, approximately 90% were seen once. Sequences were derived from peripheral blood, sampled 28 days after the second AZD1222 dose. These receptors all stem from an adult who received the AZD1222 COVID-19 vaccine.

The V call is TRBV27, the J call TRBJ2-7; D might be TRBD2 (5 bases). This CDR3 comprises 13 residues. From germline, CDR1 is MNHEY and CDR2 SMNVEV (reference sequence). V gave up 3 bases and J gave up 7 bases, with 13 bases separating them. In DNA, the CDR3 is TGTGCCAGCAGTTTTCTGAGTCGGAGGGAGCAGTACTTC. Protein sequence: CASSFLSRREQYF.

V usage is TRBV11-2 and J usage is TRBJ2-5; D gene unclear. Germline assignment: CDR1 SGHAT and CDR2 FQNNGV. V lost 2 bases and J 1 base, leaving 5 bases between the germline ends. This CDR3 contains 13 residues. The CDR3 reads CASSLFSQETQYF. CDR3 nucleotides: TGTGCCAGCAGCTTATTTTCCCAAGAGACCCAGTACTTC.

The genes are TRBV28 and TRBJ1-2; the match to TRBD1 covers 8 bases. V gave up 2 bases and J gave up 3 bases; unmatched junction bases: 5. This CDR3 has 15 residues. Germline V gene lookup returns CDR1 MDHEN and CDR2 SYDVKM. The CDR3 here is CASSLARQGYYGYTF. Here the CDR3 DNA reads TGTGCCAGCAGTTTAGCGCGACAGGGGTACTATGGCTACACCTTC.

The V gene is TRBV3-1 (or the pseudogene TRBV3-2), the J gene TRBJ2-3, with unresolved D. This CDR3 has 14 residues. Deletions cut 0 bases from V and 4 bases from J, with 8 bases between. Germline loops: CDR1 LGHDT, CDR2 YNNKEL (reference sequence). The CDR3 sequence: CASSQDRIADTQYF. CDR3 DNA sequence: TGTGCCAGCAGCCAAGATAGAATAGCAGATACGCAGTATTTT.

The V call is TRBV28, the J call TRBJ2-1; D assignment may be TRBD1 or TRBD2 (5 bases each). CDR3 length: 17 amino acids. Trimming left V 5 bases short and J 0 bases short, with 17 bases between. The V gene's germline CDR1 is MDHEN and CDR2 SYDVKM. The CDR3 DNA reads TGTGCCAGCAGTCCCCGGGACGCCACCAGCTCCTACAATGAGCAGTTCTTC. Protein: CASSPRDATSSYNEQFF.

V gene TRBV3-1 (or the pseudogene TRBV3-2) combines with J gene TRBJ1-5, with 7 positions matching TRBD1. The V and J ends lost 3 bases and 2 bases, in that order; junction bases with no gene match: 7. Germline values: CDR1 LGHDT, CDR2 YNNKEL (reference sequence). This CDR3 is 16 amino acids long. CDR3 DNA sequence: TGTGCCAGCAGCCATAAAGAACAGGGGTGCAATCAGCCCCAGCATTTT. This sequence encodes CASSHKEQGCNQPQHF.

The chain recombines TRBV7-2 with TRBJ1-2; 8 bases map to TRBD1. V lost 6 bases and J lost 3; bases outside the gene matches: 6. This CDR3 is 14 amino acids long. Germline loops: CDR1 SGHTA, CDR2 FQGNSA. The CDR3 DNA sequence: TGTGCCAGCAGACCACAGGGGGTAGACTATGGCTACACCTTC. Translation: CASRPQGVDYGYTF.

CDR3 region: CASSEKLPYSYNEQFF. CDR3 nucleotides: TGTGCCAGCAGTGAAAAGCTACCCTACTCCTACAATGAGCAGTTCTTC. The gene calls are TRBV6-1 and TRBJ2-1; D remains ambiguous. V was trimmed by 2 bases and J by 0 bases, leaving 11 bases between them. This CDR3 is built from 16 residues. Germline assignment: CDR1 MNHNS and CDR2 SASEGT.

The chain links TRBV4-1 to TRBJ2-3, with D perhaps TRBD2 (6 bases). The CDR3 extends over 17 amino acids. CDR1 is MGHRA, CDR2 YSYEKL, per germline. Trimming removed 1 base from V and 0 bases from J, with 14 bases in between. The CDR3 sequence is CASSQAGPSGSTDTQYF. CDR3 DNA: TGCGCCAGCAGCCAAGCCGGCCCCAGCGGGAGCACAGATACGCAGTATTTT.

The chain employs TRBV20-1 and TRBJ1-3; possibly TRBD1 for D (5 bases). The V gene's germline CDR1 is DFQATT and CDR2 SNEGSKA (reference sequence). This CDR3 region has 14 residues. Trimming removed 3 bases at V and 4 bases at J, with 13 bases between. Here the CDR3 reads CSASENRRGNTIYF. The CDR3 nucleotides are TGCAGTGCTAGTGAAAACAGGCGAGGAAACACCATATATTTT.

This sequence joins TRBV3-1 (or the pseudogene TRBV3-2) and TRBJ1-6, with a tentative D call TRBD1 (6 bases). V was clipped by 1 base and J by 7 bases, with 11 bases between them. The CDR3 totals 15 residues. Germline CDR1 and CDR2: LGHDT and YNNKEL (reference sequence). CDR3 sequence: CASSQGGTMNSPLHF. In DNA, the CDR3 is TGTGCCAGCAGCCAAGGGGGGACAATGAATTCACCCCTCCACTTT.

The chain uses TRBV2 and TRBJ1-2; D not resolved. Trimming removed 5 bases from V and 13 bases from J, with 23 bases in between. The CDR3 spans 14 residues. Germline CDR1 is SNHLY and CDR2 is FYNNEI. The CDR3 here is CASSTTGPYEVITF. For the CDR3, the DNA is TGTGCCAGCAGTACAACCGGGCCCTACGAAGTAATCACCTTC.

CDR3 DNA: TGTGCCAGCAGCCAAGCTTCAGGGGACGGCACTGAAGCTTTCTTT. It encodes CASSQASGDGTEAFF. This sequence joins TRBV4-2 and TRBJ1-1, with D tentatively TRBD1 (6 bases). V was pared by 1 base and J by 4 bases, with 13 bases between. From germline, CDR1 is LGHNA and CDR2 YNFKEQ. This CDR3 contains 15 residues.

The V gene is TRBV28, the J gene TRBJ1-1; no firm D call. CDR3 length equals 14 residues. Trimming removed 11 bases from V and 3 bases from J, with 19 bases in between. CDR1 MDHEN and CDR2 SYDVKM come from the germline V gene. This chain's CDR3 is CAGPKLVADTEAFF. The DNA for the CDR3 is TGTGCCGGCCCGAAGTTGGTAGCTGACACTGAAGCTTTCTTT.

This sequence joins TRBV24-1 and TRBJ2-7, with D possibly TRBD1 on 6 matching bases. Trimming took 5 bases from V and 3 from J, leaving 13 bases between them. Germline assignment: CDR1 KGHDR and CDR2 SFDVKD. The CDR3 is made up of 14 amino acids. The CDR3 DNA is TGTGCCACCAGTGGAACAGGGAGAGTCTACGAGCAGTACTTC. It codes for CATSGTGRVYEQYF.

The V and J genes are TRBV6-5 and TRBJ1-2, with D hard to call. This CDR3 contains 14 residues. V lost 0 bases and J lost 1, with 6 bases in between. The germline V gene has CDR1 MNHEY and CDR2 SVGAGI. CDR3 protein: CASSYSSDNYGYTF. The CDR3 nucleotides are TGTGCCAGCAGTTACTCTTCAGATAACTATGGCTACACCTTC.

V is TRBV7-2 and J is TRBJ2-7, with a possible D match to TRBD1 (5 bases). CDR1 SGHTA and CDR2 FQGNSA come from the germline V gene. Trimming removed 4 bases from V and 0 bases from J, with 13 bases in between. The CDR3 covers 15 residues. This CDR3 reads CASSSQVLSSYEQYF. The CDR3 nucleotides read TGTGCCAGCAGCTCACAGGTCTTGAGCTCCTACGAGCAGTACTTC.

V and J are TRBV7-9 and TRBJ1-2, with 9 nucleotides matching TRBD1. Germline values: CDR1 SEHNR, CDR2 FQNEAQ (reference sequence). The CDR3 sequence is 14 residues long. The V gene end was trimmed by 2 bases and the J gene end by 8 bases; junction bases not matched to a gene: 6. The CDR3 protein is CASSLTGTGSGYTF. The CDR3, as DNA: TGTGCCAGCAGCTTAACCGGGACAGGGTCAGGCTACACCTTC.